The text below deals with one T cell receptor (beta chain). The target antigen is unknown. The data stem from a study of radiotherapy plus CTLA-4 blockade in lung cancer. Study as a whole: An objective response was seen in around 17% of patients, and disease control in around 33%.

Whole-study findings and limits: Clones derived from tumor TCRs expanded in blood after radiotherapy plus ipilimumab. Reports state that early shifts in blood T cell clones, with interferon-beta, best predicted response.

Some clones are missing from TCRdb's copy, which holds only in-frame ones; the method was immunoSEQ multiplex PCR. The sample records over 60,000 clones, 80% to 90% being singletons. Focal radiation and CTLA-4 blockade (ipilimumab) were tested in chemo-refractory metastatic non-small-cell lung cancer patients. The CDR3 spans 17 residues. V shed 6 bases, J shed 2 bases, and the junction held 6 bases outside the gene matches. Looked up from germline, CDR1 is SNHLY and CDR2 is FYNNEI. Specimen: peripheral blood, collected from a patient treated with radiotherapy plus ipilimumab. The clonotype originates from a human donor with non-small cell lung cancer that progressed on radiotherapy plus ipilimumab. The rearrangement links TRBV2 to TRBJ2-6, with 11 bases lining up with TRBD2. DNA of the CDR3: TGTGCCAGCAGCGCACTAGCGGGAGTGGCTGGGGCCAACGTCCTGACTTTC. It encodes CASSALAGVAGANVLTF.